This entry is about one TCR beta chain. As yet, its antigen is unknown. This sample was included in a study of CD8 T cells in Susac syndrome. Study findings and constraints: Susac-specific public clones in total CD8+ repertoires numbered 15 to 20; in CD8+ TEMRA repertoires, they numbered about five.

Random-hexamer reverse transcription was applied to roughly 0.5 to 1 ug RNA. Across 54 Vbeta and 13 Jbeta, TCR beta CDR3 was amplified with immunoSEQ multiplex PCR. TCRdb used MiXCR to reprocess the immunoSEQ multiplex PCR reads, holding one entry per CDR3 protein. The sample lists some 110,000 distinct CDR3 sequences, roughly 94% seen once, with about 0.41% in the top ten. Germline lookup yields CDR1 SNHLY and CDR2 FYNNEI. The CDR3 runs 15 residues. V lost 4 bases to trimming and J lost 4 bases; unmatched junction nucleotides: 9. This chain uses TRBV2 with TRBJ2-7; 8 bases match TRBD2. The sample was CD8+ T cells from PBMCs. The TCR originated in a human donor with Susac syndrome. CDR3 nucleotides: TGTGCCAGCAGTGCGGTTGATAGCGGGGAATACGAGCAGTACTTC. It encodes CASSAVDSGEYEQYF.